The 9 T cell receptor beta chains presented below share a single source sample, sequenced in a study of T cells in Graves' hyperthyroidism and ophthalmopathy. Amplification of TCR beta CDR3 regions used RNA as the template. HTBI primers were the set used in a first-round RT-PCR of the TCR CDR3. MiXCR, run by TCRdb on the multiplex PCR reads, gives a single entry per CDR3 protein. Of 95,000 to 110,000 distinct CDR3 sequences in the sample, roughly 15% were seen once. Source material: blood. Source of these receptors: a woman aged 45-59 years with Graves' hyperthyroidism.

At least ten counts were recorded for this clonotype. CDR3 coding DNA: TGTGCCAGCAGCTCTTTGGACTGGGATAACAATGAGCAGTTCTTC. Amino acid sequence: CASSSLDWDNNEQFF. The chain employs TRBV7-9 and TRBJ2-1, with D possibly matching TRBD2 (5 bases). The CDR3 runs 15 residues. Germline CDR1 reads SEHNR; CDR2 reads FQNEAQ (reference sequence). Between the trimmed V and J ends, which lost 4 bases and 5 bases, there was a span of 15 bases.

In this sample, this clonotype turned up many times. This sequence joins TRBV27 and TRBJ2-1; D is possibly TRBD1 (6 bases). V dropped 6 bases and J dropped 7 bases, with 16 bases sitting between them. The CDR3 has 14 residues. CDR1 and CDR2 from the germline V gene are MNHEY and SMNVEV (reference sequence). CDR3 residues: CASRDHGTGNEQFF. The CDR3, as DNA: TGTGCCAGCAGAGACCATGGAACAGGGAATGAGCAGTTCTTC.

The chain's CDR3 is CASSFGTSGRTDTQYF. In DNA, the CDR3 is TGCGCCAGCAGCTTCGGGACTAGCGGGAGAACAGATACGCAGTATTTT. The rearrangement uses TRBV5-1 and TRBJ2-3; 14 nucleotides align to TRBD2. Germline CDR1 is SGHRS and CDR2 is YFSETQ. The CDR3 runs 16 residues. Trimming cost V 2 bases and J 3 bases; bases outside gene matches: 2.

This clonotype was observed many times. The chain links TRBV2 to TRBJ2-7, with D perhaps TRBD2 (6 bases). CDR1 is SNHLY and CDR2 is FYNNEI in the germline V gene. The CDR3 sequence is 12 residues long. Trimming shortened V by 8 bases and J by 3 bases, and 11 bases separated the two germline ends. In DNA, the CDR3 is TGTGCCAGCTGCCCGGGACTCTACGAGCAGTACTTC. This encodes CASCPGLYEQYF.

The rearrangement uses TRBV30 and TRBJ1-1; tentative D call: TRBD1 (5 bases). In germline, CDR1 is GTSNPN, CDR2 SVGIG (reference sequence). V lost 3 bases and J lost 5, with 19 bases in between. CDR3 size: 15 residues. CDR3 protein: CAWRAPGPGRTEAFF. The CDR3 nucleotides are TGTGCCTGGAGGGCACCGGGACCGGGAAGGACTGAAGCTTTCTTT.

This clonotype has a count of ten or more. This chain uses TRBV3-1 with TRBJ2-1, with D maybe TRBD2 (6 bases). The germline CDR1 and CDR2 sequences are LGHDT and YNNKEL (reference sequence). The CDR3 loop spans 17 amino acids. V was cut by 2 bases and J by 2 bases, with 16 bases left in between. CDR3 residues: CASSQKIAALTYNEQFF. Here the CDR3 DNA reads TGTGCCAGCAGCCAAAAGATAGCGGCCCTTACCTACAATGAGCAGTTCTTC.

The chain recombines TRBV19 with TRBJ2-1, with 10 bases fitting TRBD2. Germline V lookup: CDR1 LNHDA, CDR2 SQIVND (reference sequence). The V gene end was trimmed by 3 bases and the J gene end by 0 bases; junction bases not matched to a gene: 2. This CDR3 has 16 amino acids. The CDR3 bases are TGTGCCAGTAGTATGGCTAGCGGGGGCTCCTACAATGAGCAGTTCTTC. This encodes CASSMASGGSYNEQFF.

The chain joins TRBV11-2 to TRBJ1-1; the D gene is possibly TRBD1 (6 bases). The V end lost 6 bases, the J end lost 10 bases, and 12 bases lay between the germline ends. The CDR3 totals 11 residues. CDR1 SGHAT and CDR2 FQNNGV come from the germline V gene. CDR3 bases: TGTGCCAGCAGTCAAAAACAGGGAGCTTTCTTT. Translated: CASSQKQGAFF.

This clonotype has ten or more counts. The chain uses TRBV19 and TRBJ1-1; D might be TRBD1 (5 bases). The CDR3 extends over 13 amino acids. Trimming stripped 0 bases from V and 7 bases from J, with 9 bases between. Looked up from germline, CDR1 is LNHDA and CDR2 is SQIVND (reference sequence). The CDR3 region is CASSIDRQFEAFF. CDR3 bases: TGTGCCAGTAGTATAGATCGACAGTTTGAAGCTTTCTTT.